This T cell receptor beta chain was retrieved from a study of T cell responses to AZD1222 COVID-19 vaccine. Overall study findings and caveats: Repertoire sampling was restricted to post-peak T cell response timepoints. The donor cohort was predominantly white British with a female majority, and clonal diversity may have been underestimated. At study baseline, merely several AZD1222 recipients were seropositive.

CDR1 and CDR2 (germline): SGHRS, YFSETQ. Between the trimmed V and J ends, which lost 1 base and 2 bases, there was a span of 9 bases. CDR3 length equals 14 residues. About this clone itself: Its antigen is unidentified. The sample carries other DNA sequences with the same CDR3.

The repertoire was sequenced with immunoSEQ multiplex PCR; TCRdb's copy has only in-frame clones and lacks some. The profile shows around 150,000 clones, roughly 85% of them singletons. The source was peripheral blood, collected 28 days after the second dose of the MenACWY control vaccine. The rearrangement links TRBV5-1 to TRBJ1-2; D gene ambiguous. The clonotype originates from an adult who received the MenACWY meningococcal vaccine as a control. In DNA form, the CDR3 reads TGCGCCAGCAGCTTGTTACCAGGCAACTATGGCTACACCTTC. Protein product: CASSLLPGNYGYTF.